Below are 7 T cell receptor beta chains sequenced from a single sample in a study of blood T cell repertoires in COVID-19. The method was immunoSEQ multiplex PCR; TCRdb's version includes in-frame clones alone and lacks a portion of them. The table includes 300,000 to 450,000 clones, about 90% detected once. The sequencing sample was made of PBMCs or T cells enriched from blood (not recorded which). Receptor source: a woman aged 30 to 39 who had recovered from COVID-19.

The chain employs TRBV15 and TRBJ2-5; D is possibly TRBD1 (6 bases). The CDR3 is 12 amino acids. The germline V gene has CDR1 LNHNV and CDR2 YYDKDF (reference sequence). V gave up 8 bases and J gave up 3 bases, with 10 bases separating them. The CDR3 is CATRQDEETQYF. The CDR3 coding sequence is TGTGCCACCCGACAGGATGAAGAGACCCAGTACTTC. The complete variable domain, with remaining parts taken from reference TRBV15 and TRBJ2-5, reads DAMVIQNPRYQVTQFGKPVTLSCSQTLNHNVMYWYQQKSSQAPKLLFHYYDKDFNNEADTPDNFQSRRPNTSFCFLDIRSPGLGDTAMYLCATRQDEETQYFGPGTRLLVL.

This clone showed up just once. The chain links TRBV28 to TRBJ2-5, with TRBD1 as a possible D gene (6 bases). The CDR3 sequence is 13 residues long. Germline V gene data show CDR1 as MDHEN and CDR2 as SYDVKM. Trimming pared 7 bases from V and 3 bases from J, leaving 12 bases between. CDR3 nucleotides: TGTGCCAGCATCCAGGGGCGGGAAGAGACCCAGTACTTC. Encoded protein: CASIQGREETQYF. Full variable domain (rest looked up from reference TRBV28 and TRBJ2-5): DVKVTQSSRYLVKRTGEKVFLECVQDMDHENMFWYRQDPGLGLRLIYFSYDVKMKEKGDIPEGYSVSREKKERFSLILESASTNQTSMYLCASIQGREETQYFGPGTRLLVL.

The V and J genes are TRBV21-1 and TRBJ2-2; the table calls TRBD1, which could not be checked here. TRBV21-1 is a known pseudogene. The CDR3 covers 19 residues. The CDR3 region has the DNA TGTGCCAGCAGCAAAGGTTCGATGACAGGGGGCTGTGGAACCGGGGAGCTGTTTTTT. Amino acids: CASSKGSMTGGCGTGELFF.

The rearrangement joins TRBV12-3 or TRBV12-4 to TRBJ1-2; the D is unclear. The CDR3 has 13 residues. Trimming shortened V by 4 bases and J by 0 bases, and 6 bases separated the two germline ends. CDR3 DNA sequence: TGTGCCAGCAGTTCGAGAGCTAACTATGGCTACACCTTC. Its translation: CASSSRANYGYTF.

The chain recombines TRBV1 with TRBJ2-5; the DNA was not used to check the table's D call, TRBD1. TRBV1 is a documented pseudogene. This CDR3 region has 19 residues. CDR3: CTSSQDSGTPTCAQETQYF. The CDR3, as DNA: TGCACCAGCAGCCAAGATTCCGGGACACCGACGTGTGCCCAAGAGACCCAGTACTTC.

This rearrangement joins TRBV5-4 to TRBJ1-2; TRBD1 agrees at 7 bases. This CDR3 region has 13 residues. Germline values: CDR1 SGHNT, CDR2 YYREEE (reference sequence). The trim removed 3 bases at V and 6 bases at J, leaving 5 bases unmatched. The CDR3: CASSSPGTDGYTF. The DNA of the CDR3 is TGTGCCAGCAGCTCCCCCGGGACAGATGGCTACACCTTC.

The rearrangement joins TRBV2 to TRBJ1-1, with a possible D match to TRBD1 (6 bases). V gave up 11 bases and J gave up 1 base, with 20 bases separating them. The germline gives CDR1 SNHLY, CDR2 FYNNEI. The CDR3 is 15 residues long. CDR3 DNA: TGTGCCCCAAACCCCCACACAGGGAGGAACACTGAAGCTTTCTTT. This translates into CAPNPHTGRNTEAFF.